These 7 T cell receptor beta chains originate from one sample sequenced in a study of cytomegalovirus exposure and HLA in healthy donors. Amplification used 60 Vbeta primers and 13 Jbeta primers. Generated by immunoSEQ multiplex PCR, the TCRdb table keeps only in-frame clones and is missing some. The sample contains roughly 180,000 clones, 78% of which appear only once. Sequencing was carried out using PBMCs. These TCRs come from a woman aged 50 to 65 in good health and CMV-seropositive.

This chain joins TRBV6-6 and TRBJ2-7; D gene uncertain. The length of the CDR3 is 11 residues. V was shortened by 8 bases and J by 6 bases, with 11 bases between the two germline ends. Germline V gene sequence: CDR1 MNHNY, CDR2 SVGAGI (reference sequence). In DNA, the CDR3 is TGTGCCAGCCATAAGTTCGGCGAGCAGTACTTC. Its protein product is CASHKFGEQYF.

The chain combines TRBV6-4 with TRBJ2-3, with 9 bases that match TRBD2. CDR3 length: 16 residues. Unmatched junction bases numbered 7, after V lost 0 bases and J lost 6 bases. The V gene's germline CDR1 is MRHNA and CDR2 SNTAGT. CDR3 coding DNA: TGTGCCAGCAGTGACTCCGGGACTAGCCGGGCGGATACGCAGTATTTT. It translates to CASSDSGTSRADTQYF.

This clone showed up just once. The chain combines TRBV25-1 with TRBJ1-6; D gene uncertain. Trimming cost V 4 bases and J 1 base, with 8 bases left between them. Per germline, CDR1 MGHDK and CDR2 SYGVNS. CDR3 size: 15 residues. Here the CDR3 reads CASSGGGSYNSPLHF. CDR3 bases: TGTGCCAGCAGTGGGGGAGGGTCCTATAATTCACCCCTCCACTTT.

CDR3 in amino acids: CASSGLVPTRCEQYF. The CDR3 bases are TGTGCCAGCAGTGGGCTAGTACCTACCCGATGCGAGCAGTACTTC. The chain links TRBV6-4 to TRBJ2-7, with D unclear. V was trimmed by 4 bases and J by 6 bases, leaving 19 bases between them. The CDR3 has 15 residues. From germline, CDR1 is MRHNA and CDR2 SNTAGT.

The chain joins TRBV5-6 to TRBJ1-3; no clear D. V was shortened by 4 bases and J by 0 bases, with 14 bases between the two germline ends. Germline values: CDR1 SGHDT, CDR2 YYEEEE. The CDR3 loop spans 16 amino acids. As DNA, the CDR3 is TGTGCCAGCAGCCGGGTTGGAGGCAGCTCTGGAAACACCATATATTTT. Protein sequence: CASSRVGGSSGNTIYF.

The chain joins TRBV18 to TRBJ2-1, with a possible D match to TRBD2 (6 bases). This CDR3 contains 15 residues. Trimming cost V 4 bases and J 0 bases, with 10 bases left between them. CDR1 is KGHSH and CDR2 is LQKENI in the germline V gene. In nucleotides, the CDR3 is TGTGCCAGCTCACTCCTCGGGGGCTCCTACAATGAGCAGTTCTTC. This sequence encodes CASSLLGGSYNEQFF.

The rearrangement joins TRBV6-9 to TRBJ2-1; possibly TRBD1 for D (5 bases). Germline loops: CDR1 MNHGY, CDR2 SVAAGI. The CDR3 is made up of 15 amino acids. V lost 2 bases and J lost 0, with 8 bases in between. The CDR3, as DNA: TGTGCCAGCAGTTATCCGGACACCTCCTACAATGAGCAGTTCTTC. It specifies CASSYPDTSYNEQFF.